Listed below are T cell receptor beta chains from one sample, sequenced in a study of Tregs in tolerant kidney transplant recipients. TCRdb keeps only in-frame clones here, not all; method: immunoSEQ multiplex PCR. The profile shows about 68,000 clones, 84% of them singletons. Material for sequencing was CD4+ T cells from blood. Receptors originate from a human donor in good health. The CDR3 runs from the conserved cysteine through the conserved F or W. Not all rows give a size; the values are once, few, many and, for expanded clones, a class.

clone_size cdr3_length v_call cdr3_aa
. 14 TRBV11-3 CASSITSGADTQYF
few 14 TRBV19 CASSSTASSYEQYF
. 18 TRBV18 CASSPLPSGGGAKNIQYF
once 14 TRBV5-1 CASSASGVGETQYF
few 14 TRBV9 CASSVGIGNQPQHF
. 15 TRBV18 CASSQGQEANYGYTF
many 14 TRBV5-1 CASSPGVAAYEQYF
. 14 TRBV11-3 CASSLNSGNNEQFF
. 13 TRBV29-1 CSVERGYTGELFF
few 13 TRBV5-1 CASSLDPGQGAFF
once 16 TRBV5-6 CASSLLGPGAQNTIYF
. 16 TRBV7-9 CASSFPTGFGANVLTF
. 14 TRBV27 CASSLSWDRIEQYF
. 14 TRBV5-6 CASKGLAGPGELFF
. 14 TRBV27 CASRGSGGTDTQYF
. 15 TRBV6-5 CASSYGGAAYNEQFF
once 14 TRBV7-2 CASSYQGAGEKLFF
. 12 TRBV6-6 CASGQGTDTQYF
. 17 TRBV5-4 CASSQRTSGRLQETQYF
. 16 TRBV11-1 CARTLAGGGEYNEQFF
few 16 TRBV5-1 CASSLGLAGFINEQFF
. 14 TRBV5-1 CASSQQAEGTEAFF
. 15 TRBV27 CASSGGHRGGEKLFF
. 23 TRBV21-1 CASGSRSEIRDRGRMSFGNTIYF
. 10 TRBV20-1 CSAGRREAFF
. 14 TRBV5-4 CASSATGTVYGYTF
. 16 TRBV7-3 CASSPASGGPAGELFF